The 30 T cell receptor beta chains presented below share a single source sample, sequenced in a study of shared clonotypes between healthy human individuals. Using immunoSEQ multiplex PCR, the repertoire was profiled, and TCRdb retains in-frame clones only, with some absent. The repertoire holds about 2.4 million clones, 80% to 95% seen once, with 0.36% in the top ten. The sequenced sample was naive CD4+ T cells from PBMCs. The subset denotes: CD45RA+ positively selected. The receptors here all came from a man younger than 30 in good health. Some clones in this sample may be carry-over from other donors' samples.

V is TRBV11-3 and J is TRBJ1-1; tentatively, D is TRBD1 (6 bases). This CDR3 is built from 12 residues. Germline assignment: CDR1 SGHNT and CDR2 YENEEA. With 5 bases removed from V and 7 bases from J, the gap between germline ends came to 11 bases. The CDR3 DNA reads as TGTGCCAGCAGCCAAGCGGACAGTGAAGCTTTCTTT. It specifies CASSQADSEAFF.

This clone was recorded a few times. The CDR3 DNA reads TGTGCCAGCAGTGAAGCCCGTCCAGAGGTTGAGCAGTTCTTC. It translates to CASSEARPEVEQFF. The chain carries TRBV2 and TRBJ2-1, with D hard to call. The germline V gene encodes CDR1 SNHLY and CDR2 FYNNEI. CDR3 length: 14 amino acids. Between the trimmed V and J ends, which lost 0 bases and 9 bases, there was a span of 12 bases.

The rearrangement uses TRBV11-2 and TRBJ2-7, with D perhaps TRBD2 (5 bases). The CDR3 is made up of 15 amino acids. Looked up from germline, CDR1 is SGHAT and CDR2 is FQNNGV. The ends were cut back, 1 base at V and 2 bases at J, with 12 bases in the middle. CDR3 coding DNA: TGTGCCAGCAGCTTAGTGCTAGCCCCCGCCTACGAGCAGTACTTC. This encodes CASSLVLAPAYEQYF. Full variable domain (rest looked up from reference TRBV11-2 and TRBJ2-7): EAGVAQSPRYKIIEKRQSVAFWCNPISGHATLYWYQQILGQGPKLLIQFQNNGVVDDSQLPKDRFSAERLKGVDSTLKIQPAKLEDSAVYLCASSLVLAPAYEQYFGPGTRLTVT.

J is TRBJ2-7 and V is TRBV11-2; D possibly corresponds to TRBD1 (6 bases). The V and J ends lost 2 bases and 1 base respectively, with 12 bases between them. Per germline, CDR1 SGHAT and CDR2 FQNNGV. This CDR3 spans 15 amino acids. As DNA, the CDR3 is TGTGCCAGCAGCTTACAGCAGACAGGTTCCTACGAGCAGTACTTC. Amino acid sequence: CASSLQQTGSYEQYF.

This chain joins TRBV2 and TRBJ2-6; D unclear. Germline V gene data show CDR1 as SNHLY and CDR2 as FYNNEI. This CDR3 has 15 amino acids. V shed 6 bases and J shed 3 bases, with 12 bases lying between them. CDR3 protein: CASRGEDGGANVLTF. The CDR3 DNA reads TGTGCCAGCAGAGGCGAGGACGGTGGGGCCAACGTCCTGACTTTC. The variable domain in full, completed from reference TRBV2 and TRBJ2-6, reads EPEVTQTPSHQVTQMGQEVILRCVPISNHLYFYWYRQILGQKVEFLVSFYNNEISEKSEIFDDQFSVERPDGSNFTLKIRSTKLEDSAMYFCASRGEDGGANVLTFGAGSRLTVL.

The V and J genes are TRBV28 and TRBJ1-4; no definite D call. Trimming took 1 base from V and 4 from J, leaving 4 bases between them. Germline CDR1 and CDR2: MDHEN and SYDVKM. The CDR3 totals 13 residues. The CDR3 region is CASSLSVNEKLFF. CDR3 coding DNA: TGTGCCAGCAGTTTATCCGTTAATGAAAAACTGTTTTTT.

The rearrangement joins TRBV6-1 to TRBJ2-6; the D gene is possibly TRBD1 (5 bases). Germline lookup yields CDR1 MNHNS and CDR2 SASEGT. The CDR3 spans 15 residues. The V gene lost 4 bases and the J gene lost 1 base, with 8 bases spanning the gap. The CDR3 loop reads CASSAKGSGANVLTF. The CDR3 bases are TGTGCCAGCAGTGCCAAGGGGTCTGGGGCCAACGTCCTGACTTTC.

The genes are TRBV14 and TRBJ2-1, with D tentatively TRBD1 (5 bases). Germline V lookup: CDR1 SGHDN, CDR2 FVKESK. V was clipped by 3 bases and J by 7 bases, with 16 bases between them. The CDR3 sequence is 15 residues long. As DNA, the CDR3 is TGTGCCAGCAGCCATCTTTTTCAGGGTAGGAATGAGCAGTTCTTC. This gives the protein CASSHLFQGRNEQFF.

The CDR3 loop is CASSPEPSPGELFF. The CDR3 DNA follows: TGTGCCAGCTCACCCGAGCCTTCCCCCGGGGAGCTGTTTTTT. This chain joins TRBV18 and TRBJ2-2; D gene ambiguous. The V gene lost 3 bases and the J gene lost 6 bases, with 11 bases spanning the gap. The V gene's germline CDR1 is KGHSH and CDR2 LQKENI. The CDR3 is 14 amino acids.

The rearrangement uses TRBV7-9 and TRBJ2-3; D is possibly TRBD1 (5 bases). V lost 11 bases to trimming and J lost 0 bases, with 18 bases between them. CDR3 size: 15 residues. CDR1 SEHNR and CDR2 FQNEAQ come from the germline V gene (reference sequence). The CDR3 DNA reads TGTGCCCATTCAATAGCCCAGGGTAGCACAGATACGCAGTATTTT. This codes for CAHSIAQGSTDTQYF.

The chain carries TRBV4-1 and TRBJ2-3; D is uncertain. Germline V gene sequence: CDR1 MGHRA, CDR2 YSYEKL. The CDR3 is made up of 16 amino acids. V lost 4 bases, J lost 4 bases, and 18 bases lay in between. The CDR3 loop reads CASSLPPGPLADTQYF. In DNA, the CDR3 is TGCGCCAGCAGCCTCCCACCAGGCCCCCTGGCAGATACGCAGTATTTT.

Remarks on this clone: Other DNA sequences of this sample code for an identical CDR3. The chain joins TRBV30 to TRBJ2-2; D is unresolved. V lost 0 bases and J lost 6, with 5 bases in between. The CDR3 totals 12 residues. Germline lookup yields CDR1 GTSNPN and CDR2 SVGIG (reference sequence). CDR3 in amino acids: CAWSVLPGELFF. In DNA, the CDR3 is TGTGCCTGGAGTGTACTTCCCGGGGAGCTGTTTTTT. The variable domain in full, completed from reference TRBV30 and TRBJ2-2, reads SQTIHQWPATLVQPVGSPLSLECTVEGTSNPNLYWYRQAAGRGLQLLFYSVGIGQISSEVPQNLSASRPQDRQFILSSKKLLLSDSGFYLCAWSVLPGELFFGEGSRLTVL.

J is TRBJ1-3 and V is TRBV7-8; the D is unclear. This CDR3 is built from 17 residues. V lost 3 bases, J lost 0 bases, and 15 bases lay in between. Germline CDR1 is SGHVS and CDR2 is FQNEAQ. In DNA form, the CDR3 reads TGTGCCAGCAGCTTGATGCCCGTGGGGAGCTCTGGAAACACCATATATTTT. Protein sequence: CASSLMPVGSSGNTIYF.

The V call is TRBV12-5, the J call TRBJ2-2, with 10 nucleotides matching TRBD1. Trimming at V came to 4 bases and at J to 5 bases, leaving 16 bases not matched to a gene. Per the germline V gene, CDR1 is LGHNT and CDR2 is FRNRAP. This CDR3 has 19 residues. This CDR3 is CASGSIRDRGMVRTGELFF. In DNA form, the CDR3 reads TGTGCTAGTGGTTCAATCCGGGACAGGGGAATGGTTAGGACCGGGGAGCTGTTTTTT. The full variable domain, rest sourced from reference TRBV12-5 and TRBJ2-2, is DARVTQTPRHKVTEMGQEVTMRCQPILGHNTVFWYRQTMMQGLELLAYFRNRAPLDDSGMPKDRFSAEMPDATLATLKIQPSEPRDSAVYFCASGSIRDRGMVRTGELFFGEGSRLTVL.

The count of this clone is one. The chain combines TRBV11-2 with TRBJ1-5; unclear D gene. Deletions cut 5 bases from V and 4 bases from J, with 6 bases between. The CDR3 sequence is 12 residues long. Germline lookup yields CDR1 SGHAT and CDR2 FQNNGV. The CDR3 DNA follows: TGTGCCAGCAGCGGGTGGAATCAGCCCCAGCATTTT. This encodes CASSGWNQPQHF.

Written as DNA, the CDR3 is TGTGCCAGCGGGAAGGACGGGCGGAGCAATCAGCCCCAGCATTTT. It encodes CASGKDGRSNQPQHF. The J gene is TRBJ1-5, the V gene TRBV6-1; D is unresolved. CDR1 and CDR2 from the germline V gene are MNHNS and SASEGT. The CDR3 covers 15 residues. Trimming removed 8 bases at V and 1 base at J, with 15 bases between.

The rearrangement joins TRBV5-1 to TRBJ2-1; the match to TRBD2 covers 7 bases. Per the germline V gene, CDR1 is SGHRS and CDR2 is YFSETQ. The CDR3 consists of 16 residues. The trim removed 2 bases at V and 9 bases at J, leaving 14 bases unmatched. CDR3 nucleotide sequence: TGCGCCAGCAGCTTAGAAAACGGACTAGTCTTAGGTGAGCAGTTCTTC. It codes for CASSLENGLVLGEQFF.

The V and J genes are TRBV15 and TRBJ2-7; 9 nucleotides agree with TRBD2. This CDR3 comprises 15 residues. V gave up 2 bases and J gave up 3 bases; unmatched junction bases: 5. CDR1 LNHNV and CDR2 YYDKDF come from the germline V gene (reference sequence). The CDR3 here is CATSRRREGGYEQYF. The CDR3 nucleotides are TGTGCCACCAGCAGAAGGCGGGAGGGGGGCTACGAGCAGTACTTC.

The V gene is TRBV5-4, the J gene TRBJ2-7; TRBD1 matches 9 bases. Germline values: CDR1 SGHNT, CDR2 YYREEE (reference sequence). The junction had 7 bases not matched to a gene; V was cut back by 4 bases and J by 5 bases. The CDR3 sequence is 14 residues long. The CDR3 is CASSVGQGRNEQYF. DNA of the CDR3: TGTGCCAGCAGCGTGGGACAGGGAAGAAACGAGCAGTACTTC.

This clone appeared once. V usage is TRBV7-9 and J usage is TRBJ1-1; 7 bases align to TRBD1. The CDR3 spans 13 residues. J lost 10 bases, V lost 5 bases, and 10 bases had no gene match. In germline, CDR1 is SEHNR, CDR2 FQNEAQ (reference sequence). The CDR3 protein is CASSETGAGGAFF. The CDR3 coding sequence is TGTGCCAGCAGCGAGACGGGGGCAGGGGGAGCTTTCTTT.

The chain joins TRBV5-1 to TRBJ2-1, with a possible D match to TRBD2 (7 bases). Germline V lookup: CDR1 SGHRS, CDR2 YFSETQ. V lost 0 bases to trimming and J lost 8 bases, with 12 bases between them. This CDR3 contains 14 residues. The CDR3, as DNA: TGCGCCAGCAGCTTGGTTGGGGGGGCAGATGAGCAGTTCTTC. Amino acids: CASSLVGGADEQFF.

This sequence joins TRBV11-3 and TRBJ1-1; 7 bases align to TRBD1. The CDR3 extends over 14 amino acids. CDR1 and CDR2 from the germline V gene are SGHNT and YENEEA. The V gene end was trimmed by 7 bases and the J gene end by 1 base; junction bases not matched to a gene: 6. The CDR3 DNA reads as TGTGCCAGCACTCCCGGGGACAGGAACACTGAAGCTTTCTTT. This gives the protein CASTPGDRNTEAFF. Complete variable domain (other parts from reference TRBV11-3 and TRBJ1-1): EAGVVQSPRYKIIEKKQPVAFWCNPISGHNTLYWYLQNLGQGPELLIRYENEEAVDDSQLPKDRFSAERLKGVDSTLKIQPAELGDSAVYLCASTPGDRNTEAFFGQGTRLTVV.

The V and J genes are TRBV7-2 and TRBJ2-3; 8 bases map to TRBD1. The CDR3 consists of 16 residues. The V gene end was trimmed by 4 bases and the J gene end by 2 bases; junction bases not matched to a gene: 8. Per germline, CDR1 SGHTA and CDR2 FQGNSA. CDR3 in DNA: TGTGCCAGCAGCTCAGGTGGGACAGGCTTCACAGATACGCAGTATTTT. Translated: CASSSGGTGFTDTQYF.

V usage is TRBV18 and J usage is TRBJ2-1; TRBD1 matches at 9 bases. The CDR3 extends over 16 amino acids. The germline CDR1 and CDR2 sequences are KGHSH and LQKENI. The ends lost 6 bases at V and 10 bases at J; junction bases unmatched: 16. This chain's CDR3 is CASSPPGQGVGGEQFF. The CDR3 region has the DNA TGTGCCAGCTCTCCCCCGGGACAGGGAGTAGGAGGGGAGCAGTTCTTC.

The chain combines TRBV7-3 with TRBJ2-7; 10 bases match TRBD2. V shed 6 bases, J shed 5 bases, and the junction held 7 bases outside the gene matches. Germline V CDR1 and CDR2: SGHTA, FQGTGA. The CDR3 consists of 14 residues. The DNA of the CDR3 is TGTGCCAGCAGGACCGGGACTAGCGTCGACGAGCAGTACTTC. This gives the protein CASRTGTSVDEQYF.

This rearrangement joins TRBV4-1 to TRBJ2-7; 8 bases are shared with TRBD1. J gave up 5 bases and V 1 base, and 4 bases lay outside the gene matches. The CDR3 length is 14 residues. CDR1 and CDR2 from the germline V gene are MGHRA and YSYEKL. CDR3 amino acids: CASSQVSGGDEQYF. The CDR3 bases are TGCGCCAGCAGCCAAGTTTCAGGGGGCGACGAGCAGTACTTC.

The count of this clone is one. This sequence joins TRBV25-1 and TRBJ2-5; 7 bases are a match to TRBD1. CDR1 is MGHDK, CDR2 SYGVNS, per germline. The CDR3 is made up of 13 amino acids. Losses at the gene ends were 5 bases for V and 2 bases for J; bases not matched to a gene: 2. Here the CDR3 DNA reads TGTGCCAGCAGTATGGGACAGCAAGAGACCCAGTACTTC. It codes for CASSMGQQETQYF. The full variable domain, rest sourced from reference TRBV25-1 and TRBJ2-5, is EADIYQTPRYLVIGTGKKITLECSQTMGHDKMYWYQQDPGMELHLIHYSYGVNSTEKGDLSSESTVSRIRTEHFPLTLESARPSHTSQYLCASSMGQQETQYFGPGTRLLVL.

The chain joins TRBV7-2 to TRBJ1-5; D ambiguous. CDR3 length: 13 residues. CDR1 is SGHTA and CDR2 is FQGNSA in the germline V gene. Deletions cut 4 bases from V and 5 bases from J, with 9 bases between. CDR3 in DNA: TGTGCCAGCAGCTCACAGACCGATCAGCCCCAGCATTTT. This gives the protein CASSSQTDQPQHF.

This chain links TRBV6-1 with TRBJ2-7; D unclear. The CDR3 has 11 residues. Trimming stripped 1 base from V and 7 bases from J, with 5 bases between. From germline, CDR1 is MNHNS and CDR2 SASEGT. The CDR3 spells CASSEGEEQYF. CDR3 DNA sequence: TGTGCCAGCAGTGAAGGAGAAGAGCAGTACTTC.

The gene calls are TRBV18 and TRBJ2-7; D not resolved. Looked up from germline, CDR1 is KGHSH and CDR2 is LQKENI. The CDR3 length is 14 residues. The V and J ends lost 2 bases and 3 bases respectively, with 11 bases between them. The DNA of the CDR3 is TGTGCCAGCTCACCAGCTTTGGGCGGCTACGAGCAGTACTTC. Translation gives CASSPALGGYEQYF.